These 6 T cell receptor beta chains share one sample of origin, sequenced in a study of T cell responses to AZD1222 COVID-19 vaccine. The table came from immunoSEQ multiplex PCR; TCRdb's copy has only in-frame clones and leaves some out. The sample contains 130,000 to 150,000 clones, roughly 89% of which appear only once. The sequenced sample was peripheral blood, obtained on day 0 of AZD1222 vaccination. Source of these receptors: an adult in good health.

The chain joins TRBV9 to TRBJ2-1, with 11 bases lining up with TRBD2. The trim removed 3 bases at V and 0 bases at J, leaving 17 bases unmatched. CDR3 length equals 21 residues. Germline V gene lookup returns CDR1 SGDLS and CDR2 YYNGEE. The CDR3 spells CASSGTAGLAGGMSSYNEQFF. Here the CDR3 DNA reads TGTGCCAGCAGCGGGACCGCGGGGCTAGCGGGAGGAATGAGCTCCTACAATGAGCAGTTCTTC.

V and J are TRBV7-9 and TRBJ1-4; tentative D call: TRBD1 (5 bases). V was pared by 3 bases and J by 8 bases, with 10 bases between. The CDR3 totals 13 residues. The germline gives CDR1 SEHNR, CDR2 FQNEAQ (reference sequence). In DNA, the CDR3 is TGTGCCAGCAGCTTGGGACTTGGAGAAAAACTGTTTTTT. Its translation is CASSLGLGEKLFF.

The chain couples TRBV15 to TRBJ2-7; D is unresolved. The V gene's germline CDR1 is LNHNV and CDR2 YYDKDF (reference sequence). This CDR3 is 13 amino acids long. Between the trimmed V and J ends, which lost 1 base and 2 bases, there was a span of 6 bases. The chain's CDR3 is CATSRATTYEQYF. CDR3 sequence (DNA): TGTGCCACCAGCAGAGCGACAACCTACGAGCAGTACTTC.

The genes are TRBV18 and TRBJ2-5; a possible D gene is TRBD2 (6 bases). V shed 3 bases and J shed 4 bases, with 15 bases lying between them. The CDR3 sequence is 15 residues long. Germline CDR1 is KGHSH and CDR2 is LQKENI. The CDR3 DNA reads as TGTGCCAGCTCACCCCGGTCGGGGGTTCGAGAGACCCAGTACTTC. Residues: CASSPRSGVRETQYF.

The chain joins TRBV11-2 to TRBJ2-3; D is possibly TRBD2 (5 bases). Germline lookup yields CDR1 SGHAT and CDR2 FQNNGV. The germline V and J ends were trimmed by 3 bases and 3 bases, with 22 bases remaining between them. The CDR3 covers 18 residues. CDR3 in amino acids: CASSFTPLLGVSTDTQYF. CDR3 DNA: TGTGCCAGCAGCTTCACCCCACTTTTGGGAGTCTCAACAGATACGCAGTATTTT. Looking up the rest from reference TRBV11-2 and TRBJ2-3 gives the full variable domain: EAGVAQSPRYKIIEKRQSVAFWCNPISGHATLYWYQQILGQGPKLLIQFQNNGVVDDSQLPKDRFSAERLKGVDSTLKIQPAKLEDSAVYLCASSFTPLLGVSTDTQYFGPGTRLTVL.

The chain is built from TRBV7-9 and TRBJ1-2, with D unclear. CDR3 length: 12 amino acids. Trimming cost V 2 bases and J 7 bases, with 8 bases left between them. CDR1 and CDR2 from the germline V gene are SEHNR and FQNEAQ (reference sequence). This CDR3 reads CASSLSWVGYTF. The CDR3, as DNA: TGTGCCAGCAGCTTAAGCTGGGTTGGCTACACCTTC.